This TCR beta chain was found in a study of cytomegalovirus exposure and HLA in healthy donors. Data came from immunoSEQ multiplex PCR; TCRdb stores just in-frame clones and leaves some out. The sample includes roughly 79,000 clones, about 92% of them seen just once. The CDR3 contains 14 residues. The germline V gene encodes CDR1 MNHEY and CDR2 SVGAGI. The V gene lost 7 bases and the J gene lost 0 bases, with 10 bases spanning the gap. The sequence came from a young man in good health and CMV-seronegative. Sequencing input: PBMCs. V is TRBV6-5 and J is TRBJ1-3; the D is unclear. The DNA for the CDR3 is TGTGCCAGCACGGGTTCAAGCTCTGGAAACACCATATATTTT. The encoded protein is CASTGSSSGNTIYF.